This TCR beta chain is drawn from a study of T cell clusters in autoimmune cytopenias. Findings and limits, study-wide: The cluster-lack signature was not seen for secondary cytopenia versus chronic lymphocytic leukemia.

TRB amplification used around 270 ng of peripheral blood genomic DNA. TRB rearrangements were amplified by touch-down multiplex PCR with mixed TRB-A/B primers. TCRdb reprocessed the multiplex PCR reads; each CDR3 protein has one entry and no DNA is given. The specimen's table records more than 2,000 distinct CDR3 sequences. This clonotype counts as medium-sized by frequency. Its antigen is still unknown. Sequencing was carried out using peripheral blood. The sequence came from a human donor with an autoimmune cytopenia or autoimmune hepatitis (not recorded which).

The CDR3 here is CASSESWRGGKDTQYF. The chain links TRBV6-1 to TRBJ2-3; TCRdb selects TRBD1, and the lack of DNA leaves this call unchecked. The germline gives CDR1 MNHNS, CDR2 SASEGT. The CDR3 contains 16 residues.